This is a list of T cell receptor beta chains from one sample in a study of blood T cell repertoires in COVID-19. TCRdb keeps only in-frame clones here, not all; method: immunoSEQ multiplex PCR. Among 350,000 or so clones listed, about 90% were seen once. Sequenced: peripheral blood. The receptors derive from a woman younger than 45 with COVID-19, enrolled during active disease. CDR3s include the opening cysteine and the closing phenylalanine or tryptophan. A D gene is named only where the DNA matches it firmly. Size is stated for part of the rows, as once, few or many counts, or as a class when the clone is expanded.

j_gene	d_gene	abundance	v_gene	CDR3nt	CDR3aa
TRBJ1-1	TRBD1	NA	TRBV5-1	TGCGCCAGCAGCGCATGGACAGGGGGCGCGGCTGAAGCTTTCTTT	CASSAWTGGAAEAFF
TRBJ2-2	NA	few	TRBV19	TGTGCCAGTAACCTTATGCCAGGGTCGGCCGGGGAGCTGTTTTTT	CASNLMPGSAGELFF
TRBJ2-7	NA	once	TRBV5-1	TGCGCCAGCAGCTTGGCCGCTAGCGAAGTGAGGAACGAGCAGTACTTC	CASSLAASEVRNEQYF
TRBJ2-5	TRBD2	NA	TRBV11-2	TGTGCCAGCAGCGCCGCGGGGGGGGCTACGGAGACCCAGTACTTC	CASSAAGGATETQYF
TRBJ1-2	TRBD1	NA	TRBV4-1	TGCGCCAGCAGCTCGACAGGGGCCCACTATGGCTACACCTTC	CASSSTGAHYGYTF
TRBJ2-7	NA	once	TRBV6-5	TGTGCCAGCTCCCGCGGGCTTAGCGGCACCTACGAGCAGTACTTC	CASSRGLSGTYEQYF
TRBJ1-6	NA	NA	TRBV6-5	TGTGCCAGCAGCTTCCCAGGGGATTCACCCCTCCACTTT	CASSFPGDSPLHF
TRBJ2-1	TRBD2	NA	TRBV5-1	TGCGCCAGCGAAGCACTAGCGGGGCTGAATGAGCAGTTCTTC	CASEALAGLNEQFF
TRBJ1-2	NA	NA	TRBV7-9	TGTGCCAGCAGTCTTTCGGTGATAGCGGACTATGGCTACACCTTC	CASSLSVIADYGYTF
TRBJ2-1	TRBD1	NA	TRBV4-2	TGTGCCAGCAGCCAAGATAGACAGGGGAACTCCTACAATGAGCAGTTCTTC	CASSQDRQGNSYNEQFF
TRBJ1-4	NA	NA	TRBV7-9	TGTGCCAGCAGTTCCAGGGTGGGTAATGAAAAACTGTTTTTT	CASSSRVGNEKLFF
TRBJ2-3	TRBD2	NA	TRBV5-1	TGCGCCAGCAGTTTGGACCCGGGGGGTGTCGATACGCAGTATTTT	CASSLDPGGVDTQYF
TRBJ2-5	NA	NA	TRBV9	TGTGCCAGCAGCGTAGATCGGGTCCAAGAGACCCAGTACTTC	CASSVDRVQETQYF
TRBJ2-1	TRBD2	once	TRBV9	TGTGCCAGCAGCGTAGGCGGTCCAGCGGGAGAGGAGCAGTTCTTC	CASSVGGPAGEEQFF
TRBJ1-6	NA	NA	TRBV4-1	TGCGCCAGCAGCCAAGATCTGGCATCACCCCTCCACTTT	CASSQDLASPLHF
TRBJ1-3	NA	NA	TRBV30	TGTGCCTGGAGTGGAGAGACTGGAAACACCATATATTTT	CAWSGETGNTIYF
TRBJ2-7	TRBD2	NA	TRBV27	TGTGCCAGCAGTTCGATAGCGGGAGGGCCGTACGAGCAGTACTTC	CASSSIAGGPYEQYF
TRBJ2-5	TRBD1	NA	TRBV6-5	TGTGCCAGCAGAAAACAGGGGTTGGAGACCCAGTACTTC	CASRKQGLETQYF
TRBJ2-1	TRBD2	NA	TRBV24-1	TGTGCCACCACCTCCGGGACTAGCCATGAGCAGTTCTTC	CATTSGTSHEQFF
TRBJ2-7	NA	NA	TRBV6-5	TGTGCCAGCAGTTACTCACCCCTGGGAGGCAACTACGAGCAGTACTTC	CASSYSPLGGNYEQYF
TRBJ2-6	TRBD1	NA	TRBV9	TGTGCCAGCAGCGTCAGACAGGGTCTGGATACTGGGGCCAACGTCCTGACTTTC	CASSVRQGLDTGANVLTF
TRBJ1-6	NA	NA	TRBV5-1	TGCGCCAGCAGCAGGGAGAGGAATTCACCCCTCCACTTT	CASSRERNSPLHF
TRBJ1-1	NA	NA	TRBV5-6	TGTGCCAGCAGTCTTATTGGGACAGAAGCTTTCTTT	CASSLIGTEAFF
TRBJ2-7	TRBD2	NA	TRBV27	TGTGCCAGCAGTTTAGCCCAGGCTAGCGGGAGATACGAGCAGTACTTC	CASSLAQASGRYEQYF
TRBJ2-7	NA	NA	TRBV29-1	TGCAGCGCAGTAAGACAGGACTACGAGCAGTACTTC	CSAVRQDYEQYF
TRBJ1-2	TRBD1	NA	TRBV6-5	TGTGCCAGCAGTTCCCCGGGACAGGGATTCTATGGCTACACCTTC	CASSSPGQGFYGYTF
TRBJ1-1	NA	NA	TRBV6-5	TGTGCCAGCAGTTACTTCAAACGGGCTGAAGCTTTCTTT	CASSYFKRAEAFF
TRBJ2-3	NA	NA	TRBV4-1	TGCGCCAGCAGCCAAGGTAGGAGTCACACAGATACGCAGTATTTT	CASSQGRSHTDTQYF
TRBJ2-1	TRBD2	NA	TRBV19	TGTGCCAGTAGTATAGGAGGACTAGCGGGACGCAATGAGCAGTTCTTC	CASSIGGLAGRNEQFF
TRBJ2-2	NA	NA	TRBV29-1	TGCAGCGTTGAATCCCCTAAAAGTAATACCGGGGAGCTGTTTTTT	CSVESPKSNTGELFF
TRBJ1-1	TRBD1	once	TRBV19	TGTGCCAGTAGTATGACAGGGGGCGTCTCAGAAGCTTTCTTT	CASSMTGGVSEAFF
TRBJ1-5	NA	few	TRBV4-1	TGCGCCAGCAGCCAAGATCAGGCCCAGCCCCAGCATTTT	CASSQDQAQPQHF
TRBJ2-1	TRBD2	NA	TRBV14	TGTGCCAGCAGCCAAACGGGACTAGCGGGCTTTGATGAGCAGTTCTTC	CASSQTGLAGFDEQFF